The T cell receptor (beta chain) under discussion was sequenced for a study of tumor-infiltrating lymphocytes in localized non-small cell lung cancer. Study overall: The cohort mixed smokers and never-smokers, several histologies, and some post-neoadjuvant-chemotherapy samples. Tumor tissue and non-adjacent uninvolved lung came from each patient. Findings and caveats of the study: Each assay used a separate piece of the same tissue. Not all patients were TCR sequenced, owing to tissue quantity.

The V and J ends lost 8 bases and 3 bases, in that order; junction bases with no gene match: 4. This CDR3 has 13 residues. CDR1 and CDR2 (germline): MNHNS, SASEGT. Regarding this clone: Its antigen remains unidentified.

Sequencing used immunoSEQ multiplex PCR; TCRdb keeps in-frame clones, though not all of them. The top ten clones hold 10% to 15% of a sample with about 12,000 clones, 65% to 85% of them seen once. Sequencing input: lung tumor tissue. This clonotype originated in a human donor with non-small cell lung cancer. V and J are TRBV6-1 and TRBJ2-5, with 9 bases matching TRBD1. DNA for the CDR3: TGTGCCAGCGAGGGGACAGGGAAAGAGACCCAGTACTTC. Translation gives CASEGTGKETQYF.